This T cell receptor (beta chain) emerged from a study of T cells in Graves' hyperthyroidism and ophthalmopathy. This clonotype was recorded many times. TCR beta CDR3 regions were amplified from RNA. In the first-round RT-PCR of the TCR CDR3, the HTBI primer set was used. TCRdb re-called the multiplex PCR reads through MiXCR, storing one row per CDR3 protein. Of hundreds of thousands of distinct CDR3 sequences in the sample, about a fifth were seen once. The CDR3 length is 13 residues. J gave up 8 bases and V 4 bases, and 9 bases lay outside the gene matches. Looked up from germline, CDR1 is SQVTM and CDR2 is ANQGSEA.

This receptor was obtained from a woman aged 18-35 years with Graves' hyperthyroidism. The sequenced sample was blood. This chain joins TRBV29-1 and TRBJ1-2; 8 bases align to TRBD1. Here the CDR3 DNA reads TGCAGCGTTGGGGGGACAGGCAAGTACGGCTACACCTTC. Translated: CSVGGTGKYGYTF.